This T cell receptor (beta chain) was obtained from a study of T cell clonality in common variable immunodeficiency. This clone was recorded many times. The antigen is unknown. The sequenced fragment ends 3 residues before the CDR3 boundary, so the rest is inferred from the germline J gene. Profiled with immunoSEQ multiplex PCR; TCRdb holds only in-frame clones, not every one. This sample has about 42,000 clones, each found more than once. The CDR3 runs to 14 residues. Between the trimmed V and J ends, which lost 0 bases and 2 bases, there was a span of 9 bases. CDR1 SGHRS and CDR2 YFSETQ come from the germline V gene. Study-level findings and limits: In common variable immunodeficiency, TCR beta chains reportedly carried fewer deletions and N-nucleotide insertions.

The rearrangement uses TRBV5-1 and TRBJ2-7; D might be TRBD2 (6 bases). This clonotype originated in a human donor with common variable immunodeficiency. The sample was peripheral blood mononuclear cells. The DNA read from the CDR3 is TGCGCCAGCAGCTTGGGCGGCGGGACCTACGAG. Translated: CASSLGGGTYE. The entire CDR3 protein is CASSLGGGTYEQYF.